Listed below are T cell receptor beta chains from one sample, sequenced in a study of T cell responses to AZD1222 COVID-19 vaccine. TCRdb's table, derived via immunoSEQ multiplex PCR, lists solely in-frame clones and lacks some. The data show just over 150,000 clones, 90% seen once. Sequenced material: peripheral blood, taken 28 days after the second AZD1222 dose. These receptors were taken from an adult who received the AZD1222 COVID-19 vaccine. Both conserved end residues are part of each CDR3. Fields, in order: J gene, clone size, D gene, V gene, CDR3 DNA, CDR3 protein. A D gene is named only where the DNA matches it firmly. Clone size is shown for a subset of rows, as once, few, many or a class of expanded clone.

TRBJ2-3 | . | TRBD2 | TRBV9 | TGTGCCAGCAGCGTAGAAGCGGGAGCGGTAGATACGCAGTATTTT | CASSVEAGAVDTQYF
TRBJ1-1 | . | TRBD1 | TRBV5-1 | TGCGCCAGCAGCTTGGCAGGGGGGAACACTGAAGCTTTCTTT | CASSLAGGNTEAFF
TRBJ1-4 | . | TRBD1 | TRBV14 | TGTGCCAGCAGCGGCCGGGACAGAAGAAATGAAAAACTGTTTTTT | CASSGRDRRNEKLFF
TRBJ2-5 | once | . | TRBV7-2 | TGTGCCAGCAGCCCGGGACGTAGGGGGGAGACCCAGTACTTC | CASSPGRRGETQYF
TRBJ2-6 | . | TRBD1 | TRBV15 | TGTGCCACCAGCAGACCCTACACAGGGGCTGGGGCCAACGTCCTGACTTTC | CATSRPYTGAGANVLTF
TRBJ2-2 | . | . | TRBV9 | TGTGCCAGCAGCGTAAAGGGCACCGGGGAGCTGTTTTTT | CASSVKGTGELFF
TRBJ1-1 | . | TRBD1 | TRBV4-1 | TGCGCCAGCAGCCCGTGGGACAGGAACACTGAAGCTTTCTTT | CASSPWDRNTEAFF
TRBJ1-2 | . | TRBD1 | TRBV4-1 | TGCGCCAGCAGCCAAGTCGGGACAGTTCACCATTCCGACTATGGCTACACCTTC | CASSQVGTVHHSDYGYTF
TRBJ2-5 | . | . | TRBV7-2 | TGTGCCAGCAGTCGATTCTCAGCGGCGCAGGAGACCCAGTACTTC | CASSRFSAAQETQYF
TRBJ2-2 | . | TRBD2 | TRBV5-1 | TGCGCCAGCAGCCTGATAGCGGGAGCCCCCGGGGAGCTGTTTTTT | CASSLIAGAPGELFF
TRBJ2-6 | . | TRBD1 | TRBV18 | TGTGCCAGCTCACCAGGGACAGTTAGTTTCTCTGGGGCCAACGTCCTGACTTTC | CASSPGTVSFSGANVLTF
TRBJ2-5 | once | TRBD1 | TRBV5-1 | TGCGCCAGCAGCCGAACAGGGGGCGTTTGGGAGACCCAGTACTTC | CASSRTGGVWETQYF
TRBJ1-6 | . | TRBD1 | TRBV5-4 | TGTGCCAGCAGCCCTGGGCCGGGACAGGGTGCGAATTCACCCCTCCACTTT | CASSPGPGQGANSPLHF
TRBJ1-5 | . | . | TRBV5-6 | TGTGCCAGCAGCTTCGAGGGAGGCCAGCCCCAGCATTTT | CASSFEGGQPQHF
TRBJ2-2 | . | TRBD1 | TRBV5-8 | TGTGCCAGCAGGGCCGGGACAGGGTCCGCCCTGAACACCGGGGAGCTGTTTTTT | CASRAGTGSALNTGELFF
TRBJ2-5 | few | . | TRBV7-9 | TGTGCCAGCAGCCTGGGCCCGGACAGTCAAGAGACCCAGTACTTC | CASSLGPDSQETQYF
TRBJ2-1 | once | TRBD1 | TRBV5-1 | TGCGCCAGCAGCCCCACGACAGGGACGACCTACAATGAGCAGTTCTTC | CASSPTTGTTYNEQFF
TRBJ2-1 | . | TRBD2 | TRBV3-1/TRBV3-2 | TGTGCCAGCAGCCCGTTAGCGGGAGTTTTCAATGAGCAGTTCTTC | CASSPLAGVFNEQFF
TRBJ2-7 | . | . | TRBV6-5 | TGTGCCAGCAGGAAGGGACACACTACCTACGAGCAGTACTTC | CASRKGHTTYEQYF
TRBJ1-1 | . | . | TRBV10-1 | TGCGCCAGCAGTCTCGGACGGAGTAACACTGAAGCTTTCTTT | CASSLGRSNTEAFF
TRBJ2-6 | . | . | TRBV5-1 | TGCGCCAGCAGCTTGCAGTCTGGGGCCAACGTCCTGACTTTC | CASSLQSGANVLTF
TRBJ1-5 | . | . | TRBV6-5 | TGTGCCACCAGCGGGGGGGATCAGCCCCAGCATTTT | CATSGGDQPQHF
TRBJ2-7 | . | . | TRBV6-5 | TGTGCCAGCTCGCTTAGGAGGTACCACGAGCAGTACTTC | CASSLRRYHEQYF
TRBJ2-7 | . | . | TRBV18 | TGTGCCAGCTCACCCACCAACTACGAGCAGTACTTC | CASSPTNYEQYF
TRBJ2-7 | once | TRBD1 | TRBV19 | TGTGCCAGTAGTCCTCGACAGGGGGAAAGCTCCTACGAGCAGTACTTC | CASSPRQGESSYEQYF
TRBJ1-1 | . | . | TRBV19 | TGTGCCAGTAGTATTGTGCCGAACACTGAAGCTTTCTTT | CASSIVPNTEAFF
TRBJ1-2 | . | . | TRBV5-8 | TGTGCCAGCAGCTTGGGAATCCTTCTCAGTGGGGTGGACTATGGCTACACCTTC | CASSLGILLSGVDYGYTF
TRBJ1-1 | few | TRBD1 | TRBV18 | TGTGCCAGCTCATCGCGATCGACAGGGATCCCGGTGGAAGCTTTCTTT | CASSSRSTGIPVEAFF
TRBJ1-2 | . | . | TRBV4-1 | TGCGCCAGCAGCCACCCCCCGACCAGGAACTATGGCTACACCTTC | CASSHPPTRNYGYTF
TRBJ1-2 | . | . | TRBV25-1 | TGTGCCAGCACCGGGGGGGTGGGTGGCTACACCTTC | CASTGGVGGYTF
TRBJ2-7 | . | TRBD1 | TRBV5-1 | TGCGCCAGCAGCTTGAGGCCCCCTAGGACAGGGGTCTACGAGCAGTACTTC | CASSLRPPRTGVYEQYF
TRBJ1-1 | . | . | TRBV5-4 | TGTGCCAGCAGCTTGCGGCAGGGCACTGAAGCTTTCTTT | CASSLRQGTEAFF
TRBJ1-1 | . | . | TRBV7-9 | TGTGCCAGCAGCTTGACGGGGAAAACTGAAGCTTTCTTT | CASSLTGKTEAFF
TRBJ2-7 | . | TRBD2 | TRBV28 | TGTGCCAGCAGTTTAATTCTCCGGGGGGGGCAGTACTTC | CASSLILRGGQYF
TRBJ1-4 | . | . | TRBV19 | TGTGCCAGTAGTCCCATGGACAGAGGGGCGGAAAAACTGTTTTTT | CASSPMDRGAEKLFF
TRBJ2-1 | . | . | TRBV3-1/TRBV3-2 | TGTGCCAGCAGCCAAGAATGGAACAATGAGCAGTTCTTC | CASSQEWNNEQFF
TRBJ1-4 | . | . | TRBV5-1 | TGCGCCAGCAGCCCCGGAGGTACTAATGAAAAACTGTTTTTT | CASSPGGTNEKLFF
TRBJ1-2 | . | TRBD1 | TRBV7-6 | TGTGCCAGCAGCTTAGAGGGGGCGAGCTATGGCTACACCTTC | CASSLEGASYGYTF
TRBJ1-1 | . | TRBD1 | TRBV18 | TGTGCCAGCTCACATTTGGCGACAGGGAGCATGAACACTGAAGCTTTCTTT | CASSHLATGSMNTEAFF
TRBJ2-1 | . | TRBD1 | TRBV18 | TGTGCCAGCTCACCCCAGGGGGTGAGGGGCGATGAGCAGTTCTTC | CASSPQGVRGDEQFF
TRBJ1-3 | once | . | TRBV19 | TGTGCCAGTAGTAGGCTCCCAGGAACTGGAAACACCATATATTTT | CASSRLPGTGNTIYF
TRBJ1-5 | . | . | TRBV24-1 | TGTGCCACCGGGAGGATGAGGACGGCCAATCAGCCCCAGCATTTT | CATGRMRTANQPQHF
TRBJ2-1 | . | TRBD2 | TRBV7-2 | TGTGCCAGCAGCCCGACTAGCGGGGGTAGCTCCTACAATGAGCAGTTCTTC | CASSPTSGGSSYNEQFF